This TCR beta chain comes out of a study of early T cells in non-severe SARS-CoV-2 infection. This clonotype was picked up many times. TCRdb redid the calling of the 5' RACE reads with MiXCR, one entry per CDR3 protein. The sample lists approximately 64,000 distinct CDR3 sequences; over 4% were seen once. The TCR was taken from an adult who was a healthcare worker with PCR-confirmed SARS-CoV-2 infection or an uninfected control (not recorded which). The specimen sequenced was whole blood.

In nucleotides, the CDR3 is TGCAGCGTTGGCCCGGGGAAGAATTCACCCCTCCACTTT. This encodes CSVGPGKNSPLHF. The rearrangement uses TRBV29-1 and TRBJ1-6; the D is unclear. The germline V gene has CDR1 SQVTM and CDR2 ANQGSEA. V lost 4 bases to trimming and J lost 7 bases, with 11 bases between them. The CDR3 has 13 residues.